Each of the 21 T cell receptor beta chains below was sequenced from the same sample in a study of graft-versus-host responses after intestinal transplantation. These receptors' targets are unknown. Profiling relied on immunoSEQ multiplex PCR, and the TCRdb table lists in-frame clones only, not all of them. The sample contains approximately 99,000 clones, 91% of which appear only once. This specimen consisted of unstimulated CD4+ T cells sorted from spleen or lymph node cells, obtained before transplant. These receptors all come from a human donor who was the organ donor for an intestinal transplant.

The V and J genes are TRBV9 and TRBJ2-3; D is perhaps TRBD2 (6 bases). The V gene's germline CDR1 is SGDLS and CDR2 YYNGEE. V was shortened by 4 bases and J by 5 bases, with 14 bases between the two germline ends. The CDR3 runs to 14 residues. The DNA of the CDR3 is TGTGCCAGCAGCCTGGGACTCGCCGAAGATACGCAGTATTTT. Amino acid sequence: CASSLGLAEDTQYF. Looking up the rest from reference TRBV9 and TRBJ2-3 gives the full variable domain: DSGVTQTPKHLITATGQRVTLRCSPRSGDLSVYWYQQSLDQGLQFLIQYYNGEERAKGNILERFSAQQFPDLHSELNLSSLELGDSALYFCASSLGLAEDTQYFGPGTRLTVL.

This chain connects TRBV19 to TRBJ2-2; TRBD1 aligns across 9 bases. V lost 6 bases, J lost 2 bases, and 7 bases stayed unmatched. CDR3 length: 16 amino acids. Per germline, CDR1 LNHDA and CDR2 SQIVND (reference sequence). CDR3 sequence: CASSIPTGGNTGELFF. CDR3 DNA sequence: TGTGCCAGTAGCATTCCGACAGGGGGTAACACCGGGGAGCTGTTTTTT.

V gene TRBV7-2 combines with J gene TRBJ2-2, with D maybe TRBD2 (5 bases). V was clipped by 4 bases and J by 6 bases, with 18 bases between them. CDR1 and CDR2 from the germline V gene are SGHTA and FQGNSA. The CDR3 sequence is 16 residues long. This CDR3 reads CASSSSGVVLSGELFF. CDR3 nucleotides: TGTGCCAGCAGCTCCTCCGGGGTTGTCCTTTCCGGGGAGCTGTTTTTT.

The CDR3 spells CASSFFLGGGATGELFF. DNA of the CDR3: TGTGCCAGCAGCTTTTTTCTTGGCGGGGGGGCCACCGGGGAGCTGTTTTTT. The chain links TRBV5-5 to TRBJ2-2, with 9 bases lining up with TRBD2. V trimming: 2 bases; J trimming: 4 bases; junction bases outside the gene matches: 9. Germline CDR1 is SGHKS and CDR2 is YYEKEE (reference sequence). This CDR3 comprises 17 residues. The full variable domain, with the rest looked up from reference TRBV5-5 and TRBJ2-2, is DAGVTQSPTHLIKTRGQQVTLRCSPISGHKSVSWYQQVLGQGPQFIFQYYEKEERGRGNFPDRFSARQFPNYSSELNVNALLLGDSALYLCASSFFLGGGATGELFFGEGSRLTVL.

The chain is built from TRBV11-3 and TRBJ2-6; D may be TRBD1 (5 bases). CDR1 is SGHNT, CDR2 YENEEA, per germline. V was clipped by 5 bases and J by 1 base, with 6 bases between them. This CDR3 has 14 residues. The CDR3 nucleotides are TGTGCCAGCAGCGCAGGGTCTGGGGCCAACGTCCTGACTTTC. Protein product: CASSAGSGANVLTF.

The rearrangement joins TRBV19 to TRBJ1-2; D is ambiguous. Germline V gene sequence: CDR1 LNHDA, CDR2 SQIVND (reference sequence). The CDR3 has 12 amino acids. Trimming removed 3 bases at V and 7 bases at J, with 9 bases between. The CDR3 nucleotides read TGTGCCAGTAGTATCCGGGGTGGTGGCTACACCTTC. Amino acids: CASSIRGGGYTF.

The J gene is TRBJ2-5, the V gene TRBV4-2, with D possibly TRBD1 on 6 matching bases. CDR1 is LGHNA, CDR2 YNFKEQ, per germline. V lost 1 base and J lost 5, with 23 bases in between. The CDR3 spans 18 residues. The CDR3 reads CASSQVGGRVIRGETQYF. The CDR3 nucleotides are TGTGCCAGCAGCCAAGTCGGAGGCAGGGTTATTAGGGGGGAGACCCAGTACTTC.

The DNA for the CDR3 is TGTGCCAGCAGTGGGGCCGGGACAGGGGACGAGCAGTACTTC. This translates into CASSGAGTGDEQYF. The V call is TRBV6-5, the J call TRBJ2-7, with 10 bases matching TRBD1. Germline values: CDR1 MNHEY, CDR2 SVGAGI. Trimming removed 5 bases from V and 5 bases from J; junction bases left unmatched: 6. The CDR3 is made up of 14 amino acids.

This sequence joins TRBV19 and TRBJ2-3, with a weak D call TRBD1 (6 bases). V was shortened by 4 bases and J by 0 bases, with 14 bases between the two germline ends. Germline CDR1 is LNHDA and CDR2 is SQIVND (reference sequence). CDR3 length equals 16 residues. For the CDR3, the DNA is TGTGCCAGTAGTAGGCGGACAGCCCCAAGCACAGATACGCAGTATTTT. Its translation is CASSRRTAPSTDTQYF.

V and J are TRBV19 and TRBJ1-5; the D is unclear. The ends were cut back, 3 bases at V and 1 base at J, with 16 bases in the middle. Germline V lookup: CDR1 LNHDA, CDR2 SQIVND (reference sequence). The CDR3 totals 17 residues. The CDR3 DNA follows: TGTGCCAGTAGTATCAGGCGAGCAGGTACCAGCAATCAGCCCCAGCATTTT. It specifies CASSIRRAGTSNQPQHF. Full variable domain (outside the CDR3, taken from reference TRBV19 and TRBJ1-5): DGGITQSPKYLFRKEGQNVTLSCEQNLNHDAMYWYRQDPGQGLRLIYYSQIVNDFQKGDIAEGYSVSREKKESFPLTVTSAQKNPTAFYLCASSIRRAGTSNQPQHFGDGTRLSIL.

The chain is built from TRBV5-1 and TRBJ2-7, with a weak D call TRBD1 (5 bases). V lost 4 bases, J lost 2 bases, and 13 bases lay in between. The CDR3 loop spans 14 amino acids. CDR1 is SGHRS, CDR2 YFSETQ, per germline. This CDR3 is CASSMDTLTYEQYF. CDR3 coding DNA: TGCGCCAGCAGCATGGACACCCTTACCTACGAGCAGTACTTC.

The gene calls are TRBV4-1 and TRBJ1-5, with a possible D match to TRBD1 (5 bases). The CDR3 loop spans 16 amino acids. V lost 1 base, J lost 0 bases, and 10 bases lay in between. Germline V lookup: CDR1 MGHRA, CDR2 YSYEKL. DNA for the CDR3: TGCGCCAGCAGCCAAGGACAGCATTATAGCAATCAGCCCCAGCATTTT. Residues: CASSQGQHYSNQPQHF.

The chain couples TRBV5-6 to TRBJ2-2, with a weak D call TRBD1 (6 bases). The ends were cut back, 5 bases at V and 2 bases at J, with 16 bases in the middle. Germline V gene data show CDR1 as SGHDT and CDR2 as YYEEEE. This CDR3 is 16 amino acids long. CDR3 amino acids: CASSPGVALNTGELFF. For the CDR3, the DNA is TGTGCCAGCAGTCCAGGGGTAGCCCTAAACACCGGGGAGCTGTTTTTT.

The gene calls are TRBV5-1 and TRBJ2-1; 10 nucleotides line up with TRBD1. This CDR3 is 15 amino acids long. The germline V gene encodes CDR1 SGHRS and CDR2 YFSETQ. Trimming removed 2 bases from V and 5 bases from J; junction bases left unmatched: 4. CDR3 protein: CASSLRTGGHNEQFF. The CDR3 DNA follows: TGCGCCAGCAGCTTACGGACAGGGGGTCACAATGAGCAGTTCTTC.

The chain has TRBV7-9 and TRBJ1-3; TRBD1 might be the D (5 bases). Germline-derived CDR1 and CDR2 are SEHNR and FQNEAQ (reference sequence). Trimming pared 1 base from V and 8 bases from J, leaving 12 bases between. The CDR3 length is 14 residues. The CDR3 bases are TGTGCCAGCAGCTTAGACAGAAAAGGGGACACCATATATTTT. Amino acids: CASSLDRKGDTIYF.

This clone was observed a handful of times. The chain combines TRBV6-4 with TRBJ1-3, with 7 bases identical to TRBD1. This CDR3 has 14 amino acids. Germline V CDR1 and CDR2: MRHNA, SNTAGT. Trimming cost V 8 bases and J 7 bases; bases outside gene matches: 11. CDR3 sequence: CASGNDRVGNTIYF. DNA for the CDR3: TGTGCCAGCGGCAATGACAGGGTAGGTAACACCATATATTTT.

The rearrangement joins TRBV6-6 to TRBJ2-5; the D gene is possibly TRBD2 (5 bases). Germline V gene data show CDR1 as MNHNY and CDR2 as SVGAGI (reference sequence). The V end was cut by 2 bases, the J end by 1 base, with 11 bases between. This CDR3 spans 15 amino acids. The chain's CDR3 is CASSYPSGVQETQYF. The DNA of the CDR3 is TGTGCCAGCAGTTACCCCAGCGGAGTCCAAGAGACCCAGTACTTC.

The CDR3 coding sequence is TGCACCAGCAGCCAAGACGTCTATAAGTCTTGCATCTCTGGAAACACCATATATTTT. This sequence encodes CTSSQDVYKSCISGNTIYF. The chain couples TRBV1 to TRBJ1-3. TRBV1 is annotated as a pseudogene. This CDR3 region has 19 residues.

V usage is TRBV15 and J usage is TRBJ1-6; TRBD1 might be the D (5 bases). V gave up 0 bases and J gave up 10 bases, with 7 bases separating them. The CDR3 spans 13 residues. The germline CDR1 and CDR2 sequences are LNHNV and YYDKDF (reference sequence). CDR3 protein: CATSRDRASPLHF. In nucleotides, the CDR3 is TGTGCCACCAGCAGAGACAGGGCGTCACCCCTCCACTTT.

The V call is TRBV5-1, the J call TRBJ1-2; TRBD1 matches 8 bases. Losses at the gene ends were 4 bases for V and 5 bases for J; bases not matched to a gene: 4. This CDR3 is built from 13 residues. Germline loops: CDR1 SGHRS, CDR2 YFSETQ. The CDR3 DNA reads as TGCGCCAGCAGCCACCGGACAGGGTATGGCTACACCTTC. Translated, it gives CASSHRTGYGYTF.

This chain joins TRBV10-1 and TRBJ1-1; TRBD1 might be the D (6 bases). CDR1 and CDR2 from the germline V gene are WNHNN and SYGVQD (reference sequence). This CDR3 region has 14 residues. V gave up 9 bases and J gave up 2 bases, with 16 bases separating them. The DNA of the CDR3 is TGCGCCAGACATGGGGGACAAAAAAACACTGAAGCTTTCTTT. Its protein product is CARHGGQKNTEAFF.